This TCR beta chain emerged from a study of OX40 agonist ivuxolimab in advanced cancers. Some background on the complete study: Ivuxolimab was a fully human IgG2 agonistic monoclonal antibody targeting the costimulatory receptor OX40 (CD134). Intravenous ivuxolimab was administered to patients every 2 weeks at six dose levels: 0.01, 0.1, 0.3, 1.5, 3 and 10 mg/kg. Among the roughly 54 dose-escalation patients, approximately 20 had hepatocellular carcinoma, around 15 melanoma, 9 renal cell carcinoma and 9 head and neck cancer. In the dose-escalation cohort, approximately 83% of patients were male, and the mean age was roughly 60 years with a range of 23 to 79. Prior anti-PD-1, anti-PD-L1 or anti-CTLA-4 therapy was permitted, and checkpoint inhibitors had been received by roughly two fifths of dose-escalation patients. Three dose-escalation patients achieved partial responses, one with hepatocellular carcinoma and two with cutaneous melanoma. The purpose of peripheral TCRbeta sequencing was to test whether ivuxolimab changed TCR sequence diversity and led to clonal T-cell expansion. The monotherapy dose-escalation portion (N of about 50 patients) of the phase I ivuxolimab trial is reported in the paper. The paper's findings and limits, for the study overall: Low levels of normalized T-cell clonal expansion were also seen in some patients who did not respond. At doses of 0.1 to 3.0 mg/kg, clonal expansion of both CD4+ and CD8+ blood T cells was observed from baseline to week 6. After ivuxolimab, CD8+ T cells had more expanded clones than CD4+ T cells on average. In the 0.1-3.0 mg/kg groups, partial responders were among the patients with the lowest normalized peripheral clonal expansion, particularly in CD8+ T cells. The antigen specificity of the peripheral T cells that underwent clonal expansion was not determined.

CDR1 MNHNY and CDR2 SVGAGI were looked up in the germline V gene (reference sequence). The germline V end is reduced by 2 bases and the J end by 7 bases; junction bases left unmatched: 8. Including the terminal cysteine and phenylalanine, the CDR3 comprises 14 residues. Just the 42-base CDR3 DNA is kept, in frame starting at base 1. In the case of this clone: It has no known antigen specificity. Qualities for individual bases were not recorded, and no much larger clone is one base off.

The trial excluded patients who had a history of autoimmune disease or who were on systemic immunosuppression. Peripheral blood for TCR sequencing was collected from all dose cohorts at baseline, on cycle 4 day 1, and on cycle 7 day 1. The samples were taken from a phase I, first-in-human, multicenter, open-label dose-escalation trial of ivuxolimab. Adults with locally advanced or metastatic melanoma, renal cell, hepatocellular, or head and neck squamous cell carcinoma were enrolled in the trial. Before TCR sequencing, CD4+ T cells and CD8+ T cells were sorted from peripheral blood as separate populations. To sequence the TCRbeta CDR3 region, genomic DNA was isolated from the sorted cells. The immunoSEQ Assay was used to sequence the TCRbeta CDR3 regions. Entries here come from immuneACCESS through TCRdb and include only in-frame sequences with V and J called. Some clones fail to appear in such tables; in the studies checked, an unresolved V gene covers under half of the shortfall, and the cause of the remainder is unknown. Here the sample has about 25,000 clones; roughly 77% occur a single time. Around 33% of the sample is in the top ten clones.

The source was CD4+ or CD8+ T cells sorted from blood, collected in a trial of the OX40 agonist ivuxolimab. This TCR came from an adult with an advanced solid tumor such as melanoma, head and neck, liver or kidney cancer. The chain couples TRBV6-6 to TRBJ2-7, with 7 junctional bases fitting TRBD2. The CDR3 here reads CASSYGDYFGEQYF. At the DNA level, the sequence is TGTGCCAGCAGTTACGGGGACTATTTTGGGGAGCAGTACTTC.